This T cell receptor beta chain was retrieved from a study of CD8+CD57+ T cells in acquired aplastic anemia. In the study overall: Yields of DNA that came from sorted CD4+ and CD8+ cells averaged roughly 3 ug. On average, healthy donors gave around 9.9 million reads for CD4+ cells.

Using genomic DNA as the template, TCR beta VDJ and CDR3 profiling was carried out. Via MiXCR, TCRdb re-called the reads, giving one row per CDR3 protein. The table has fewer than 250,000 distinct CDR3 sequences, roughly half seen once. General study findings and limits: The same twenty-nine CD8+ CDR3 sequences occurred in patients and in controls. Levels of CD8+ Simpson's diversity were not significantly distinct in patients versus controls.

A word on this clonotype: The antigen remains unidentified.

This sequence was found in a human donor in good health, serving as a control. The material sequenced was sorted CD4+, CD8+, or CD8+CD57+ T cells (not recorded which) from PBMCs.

In nucleotides, the CDR3 is TGTGCCAGCAGTGCAGGGGCTCCAACTAATGAAAAACTGTTTTTT. Residues: CASSAGAPTNEKLFF. J is TRBJ1-4 and V is TRBV2; D might be TRBD1 (6 bases). Germline V lookup: CDR1 SNHLY, CDR2 FYNNEI. This CDR3 is 15 amino acids long. Trimming stripped 4 bases from V and 0 bases from J, with 9 bases between.